Only a few counts were recorded for the clone carrying this T cell receptor (beta chain). Quantitative 5'-RACE with molecular barcodes generated TCR beta libraries. Each CDR3 protein gets one entry after TCRdb re-called the 5' RACE reads with MiXCR. The sample yields 300,000 to 350,000 distinct CDR3 sequences, around 20% seen once. With 8 bases clipped from V and 1 base from J, the junction kept 9 bases outside the gene matches. Germline CDR1 and CDR2: MNHNS and SASEGT. CDR3 length: 16 residues. The sample comes from a study of CD8 T cells in ankylosing spondylitis. The clonotype originates from a female donor with ankylosing spondylitis or in good health (not recorded which). The source material was blood, either unsorted or a sorted T cell fraction (not recorded which). This chain connects TRBV6-1 to TRBJ2-2; 8 bases map to TRBD1. As DNA, the CDR3 is TGTGCCAGCCGCCCCTTAGGACAGGGGAACACCGGGGAGCTGTTTTTT. This codes for CASRPLGQGNTGELFF.